This TCR beta chain was identified in a study of neurological immune-mediated disorders. This clonotype has a handful of counts. Its specificity is not known. The cDNA came from 5'RACE, which used 10-nucleotide random UMIs. Each CDR3 protein is one row after TCRdb ran MiXCR on the 5' RACE reads. The sample lists 65,000 to 90,000 distinct CDR3 sequences, 4.5% to 6.5% seen once, with roughly 2.4% in the top ten. Unsorted libraries were prepared from 2 million PBMCs held at -80 C. Broader study findings: Repertoires from 18 of 34 multiple sclerosis patients grouped phylogenetically into a related-CDR3 cluster, suggesting a possible signature.

The receptor comes from a woman in her twenties or thirties with multiple sclerosis. Material for sequencing was PBMCs.

CDR3 loop: CSARTLAGLVYEQYF. The DNA of the CDR3 is TGCAGTGCTAGAACTTTGGCGGGTCTTGTCTACGAGCAGTACTTC. The rearrangement uses TRBV20-1 and TRBJ2-7; possibly TRBD2 for D (5 bases). CDR1 is DFQATT, CDR2 SNEGSKA, per germline (reference sequence). The CDR3 sequence is 15 residues long. V was clipped by 2 bases and J by 3 bases, with 17 bases between them.